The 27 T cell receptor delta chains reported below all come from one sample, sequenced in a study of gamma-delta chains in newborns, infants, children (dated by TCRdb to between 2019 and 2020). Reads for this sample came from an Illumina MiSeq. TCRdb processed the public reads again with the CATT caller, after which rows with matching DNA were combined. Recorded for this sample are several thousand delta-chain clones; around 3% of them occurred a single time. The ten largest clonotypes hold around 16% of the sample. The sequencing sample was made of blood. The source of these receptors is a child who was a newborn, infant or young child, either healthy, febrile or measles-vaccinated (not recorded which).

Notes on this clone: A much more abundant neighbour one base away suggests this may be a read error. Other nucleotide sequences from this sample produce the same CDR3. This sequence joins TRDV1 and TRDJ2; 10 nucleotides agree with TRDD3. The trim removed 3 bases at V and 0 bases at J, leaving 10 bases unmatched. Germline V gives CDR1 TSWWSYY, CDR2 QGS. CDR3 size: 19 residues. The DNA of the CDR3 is TGTGCTCTTGGGGACCCCTTCCTAACTGGGGGATCTTTGACAGCACAACTCTTCTTT. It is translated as CALGDPFLTGGSLTAQLFF.

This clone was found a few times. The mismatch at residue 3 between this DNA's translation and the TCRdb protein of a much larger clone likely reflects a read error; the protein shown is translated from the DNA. The CDR3 bases are TGTGCTCCTGGGGAAAGGGCGGGATTGACAGCACAACTCTTCTTT. This translates into CAPGERAGLTAQLFF. The V and J genes are TRDV1 and TRDJ2; TRDD3 might be the D (6 bases). Germline V gene lookup returns CDR1 TSWWSYY and CDR2 QGS. This CDR3 region has 15 residues.

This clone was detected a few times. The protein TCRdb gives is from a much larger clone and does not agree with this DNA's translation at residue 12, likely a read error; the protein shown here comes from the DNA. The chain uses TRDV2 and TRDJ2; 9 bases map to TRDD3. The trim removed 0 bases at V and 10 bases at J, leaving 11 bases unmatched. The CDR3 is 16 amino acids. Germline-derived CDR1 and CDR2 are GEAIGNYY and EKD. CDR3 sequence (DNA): TGTGCCTGTGACACCGGAGGGGATACGTTCTCCGTACAACTCTTCTTT. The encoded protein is CACDTGGDTFSVQLFF.

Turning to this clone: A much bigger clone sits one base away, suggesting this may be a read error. The DNA of the CDR3 is TGTGCCTGTGACGCCATGATACGACGGGGGGGGGTACAGCTGACAGCACAACTCTTCTTT. Translation: CACDAMIRRGGVQLTAQLFF. The V and J genes are TRDV2 and TRDJ2; D is possibly TRDD3 (6 bases). This CDR3 contains 20 residues. Trimming took off 3 bases at V and 3 bases at J, with 28 bases between the two ends. The germline V gene encodes CDR1 GEAIGNYY and CDR2 EKD.

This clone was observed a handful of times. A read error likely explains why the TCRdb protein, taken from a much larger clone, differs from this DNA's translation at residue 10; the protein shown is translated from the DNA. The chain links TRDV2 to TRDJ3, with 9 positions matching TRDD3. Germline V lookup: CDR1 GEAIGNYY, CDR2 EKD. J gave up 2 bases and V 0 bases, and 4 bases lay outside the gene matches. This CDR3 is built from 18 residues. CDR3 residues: CACDTVLGDPWDTRQMFF. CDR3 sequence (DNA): TGTGCCTGTGACACCGTACTGGGGGACCCCTGGGACACCCGACAGATGTTTTTC.

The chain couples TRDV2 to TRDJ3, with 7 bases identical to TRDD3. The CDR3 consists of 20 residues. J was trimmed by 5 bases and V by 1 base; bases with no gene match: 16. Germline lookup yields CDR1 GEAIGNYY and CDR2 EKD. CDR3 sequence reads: CACDTPGWGLSPRDTRQMFF. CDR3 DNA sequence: TGTGCCTGTGACACACCGGGCTGGGGGCTAAGCCCCCGGGACACCCGACAGATGTTTTTC.

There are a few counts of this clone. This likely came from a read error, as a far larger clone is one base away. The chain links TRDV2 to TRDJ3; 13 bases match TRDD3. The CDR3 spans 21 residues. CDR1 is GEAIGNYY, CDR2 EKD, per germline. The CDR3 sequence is CACGTNWGIRPSSWDTRQMFF. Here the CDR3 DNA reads TGTGCCTGTGGCACCAACTGGGGGATACGCCCGAGCTCCTGGGACACCCGACAGATGTTTTTC.

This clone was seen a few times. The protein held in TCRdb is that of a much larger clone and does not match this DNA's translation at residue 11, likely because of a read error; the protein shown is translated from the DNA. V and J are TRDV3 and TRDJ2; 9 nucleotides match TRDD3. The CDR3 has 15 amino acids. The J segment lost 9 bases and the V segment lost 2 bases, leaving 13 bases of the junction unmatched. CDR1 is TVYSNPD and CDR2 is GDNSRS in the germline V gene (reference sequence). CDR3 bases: TGTGCCTTTGTACTGGGGATACGAAAGGCATCACAACTCTTCTTT. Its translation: CAFVLGIRKASQLFF.

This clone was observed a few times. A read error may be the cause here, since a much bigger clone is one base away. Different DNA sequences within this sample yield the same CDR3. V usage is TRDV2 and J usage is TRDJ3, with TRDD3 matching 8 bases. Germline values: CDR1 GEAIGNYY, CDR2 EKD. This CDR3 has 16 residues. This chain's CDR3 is CACDTGDTWDTRQMFF. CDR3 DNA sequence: TGTGCCTGCGACACGGGGGATACCTGGGACACCCGACAGATGTTTTTC.

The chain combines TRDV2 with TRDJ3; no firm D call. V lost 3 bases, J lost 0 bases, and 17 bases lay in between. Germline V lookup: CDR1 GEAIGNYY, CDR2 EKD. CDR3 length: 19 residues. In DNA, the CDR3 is TGTGCCTGTGACCAGGTAACGTGGAAAAGCTCCTGGGACACCCGACAGATGTTTTTC. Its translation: CACDQVTWKSSWDTRQMFF.

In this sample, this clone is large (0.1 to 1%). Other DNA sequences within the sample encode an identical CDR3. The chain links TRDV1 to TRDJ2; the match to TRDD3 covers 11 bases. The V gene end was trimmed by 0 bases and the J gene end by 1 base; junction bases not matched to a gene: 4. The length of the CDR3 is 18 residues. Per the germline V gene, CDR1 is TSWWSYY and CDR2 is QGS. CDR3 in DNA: TGTGCTCTTGGGGAACTTCCTACTGGGGGATATTTGACAGCACAACTCTTCTTT. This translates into CALGELPTGGYLTAQLFF.

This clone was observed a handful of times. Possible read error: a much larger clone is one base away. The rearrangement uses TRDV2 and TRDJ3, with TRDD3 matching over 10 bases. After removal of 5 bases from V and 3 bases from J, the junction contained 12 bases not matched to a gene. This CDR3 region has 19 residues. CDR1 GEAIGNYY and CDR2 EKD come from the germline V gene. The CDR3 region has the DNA TGTGCCTGTGCCCCTCTCTGGGGGATAGGTCGCTGGGACACCCGACAGATGTTTTTC. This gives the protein CACAPLWGIGRWDTRQMFF.

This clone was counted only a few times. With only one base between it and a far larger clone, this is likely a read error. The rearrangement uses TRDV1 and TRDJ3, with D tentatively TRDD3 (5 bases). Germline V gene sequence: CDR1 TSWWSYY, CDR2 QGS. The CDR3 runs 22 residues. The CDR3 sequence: CALGERPAPRGEGPWDTRHMFF. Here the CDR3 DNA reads TGTGCTCTTGGGGAAAGGCCGGCCCCTCGGGGCGAGGGACCCTGGGACACCCGACACATGTTTTTC.

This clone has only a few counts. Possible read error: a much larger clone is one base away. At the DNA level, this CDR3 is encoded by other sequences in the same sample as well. This CDR3 is CACDTWGIPSSWDTRQMFF. The CDR3, as DNA: TGTGCCTGTGATACCTGGGGGATTCCTAGCTCCTGGGACACCCGACAGATGTTTTTC. This chain uses TRDV2 with TRDJ3; 9 bases are a match to TRDD3. Trimming at V came to 4 bases and at J to 0 bases, leaving 9 bases not matched to a gene. The CDR3 has 19 amino acids. From germline, CDR1 is GEAIGNYY and CDR2 EKD.

In DNA, the CDR3 is TGTGCTCTTGGGGAACCCACTATGGGGATACGCCCGTACACCGATAAACTCATCTTT. Its translation: CALGEPTMGIRPYTDKLIF. V and J are TRDV1 and TRDJ1, with 9 positions matching TRDD3. V lost 1 base to trimming and J lost 0 bases; unmatched junction nucleotides: 12. Germline V gene sequence: CDR1 TSWWSYY, CDR2 QGS. The CDR3 covers 19 residues.

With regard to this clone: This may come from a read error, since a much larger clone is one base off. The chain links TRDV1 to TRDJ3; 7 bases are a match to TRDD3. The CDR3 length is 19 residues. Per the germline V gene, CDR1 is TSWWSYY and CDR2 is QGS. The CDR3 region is CALGEGGGSETWDTRQTFF. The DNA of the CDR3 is TGTGCTCTTGGGGAAGGAGGGGGATCCGAGACCTGGGACACCCGACAGACGTTTTTC.

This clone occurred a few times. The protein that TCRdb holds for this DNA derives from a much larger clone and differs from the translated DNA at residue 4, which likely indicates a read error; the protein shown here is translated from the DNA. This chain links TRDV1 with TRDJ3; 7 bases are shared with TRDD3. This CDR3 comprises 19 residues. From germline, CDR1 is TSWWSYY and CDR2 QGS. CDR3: CALREGGGSETWDTRQMFF. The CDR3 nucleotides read TGTGCTCTTAGGGAAGGAGGGGGATCCGAGACCTGGGACACCCGACAGATGTTTTTC.

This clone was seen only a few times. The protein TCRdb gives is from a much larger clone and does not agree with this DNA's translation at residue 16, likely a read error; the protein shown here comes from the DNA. The CDR3 DNA reads as TGTGCCTGTGACACCGTAAGTGCTGGGGGATACGAGGACACCGATAGACTCATCTTT. This gives the protein CACDTVSAGGYEDTDRLIF. The V gene is TRDV2, the J gene TRDJ1, with 12 bases that match TRDD3. The CDR3 consists of 19 residues. Germline V gene lookup returns CDR1 GEAIGNYY and CDR2 EKD.

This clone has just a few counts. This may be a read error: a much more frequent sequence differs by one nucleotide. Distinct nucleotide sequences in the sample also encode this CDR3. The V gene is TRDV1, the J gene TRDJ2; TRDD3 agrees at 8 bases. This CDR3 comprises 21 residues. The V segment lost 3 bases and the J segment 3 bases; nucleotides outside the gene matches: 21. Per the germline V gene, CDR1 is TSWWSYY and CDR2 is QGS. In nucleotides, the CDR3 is TGTGCTCTTGGGGAGCATACCGTATTGGGGGATCCTTCGTATCTGACAGCACAACTCTTCTTT. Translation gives CALGEHTVLGDPSYLTAQLFF.

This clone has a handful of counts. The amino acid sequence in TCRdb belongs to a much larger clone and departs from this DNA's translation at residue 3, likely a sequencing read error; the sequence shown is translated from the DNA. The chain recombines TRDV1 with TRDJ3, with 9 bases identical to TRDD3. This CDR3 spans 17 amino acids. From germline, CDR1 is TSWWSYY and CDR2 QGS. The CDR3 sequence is CAPGYWGSSWDTRQMFF. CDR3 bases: TGTGCTCCTGGGTACTGGGGGAGCTCCTGGGACACCCGACAGATGTTTTTC.

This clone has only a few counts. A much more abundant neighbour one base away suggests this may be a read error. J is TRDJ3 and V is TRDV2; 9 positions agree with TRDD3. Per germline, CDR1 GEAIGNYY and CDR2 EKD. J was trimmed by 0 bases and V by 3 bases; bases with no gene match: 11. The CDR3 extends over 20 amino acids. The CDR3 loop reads CACDEYWGTSSSWDTRQMFF. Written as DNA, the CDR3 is TGTGCCTGTGACGAATACTGGGGGACATCGAGCTCCTGGGACACCCGACAGATGTTTTTC.

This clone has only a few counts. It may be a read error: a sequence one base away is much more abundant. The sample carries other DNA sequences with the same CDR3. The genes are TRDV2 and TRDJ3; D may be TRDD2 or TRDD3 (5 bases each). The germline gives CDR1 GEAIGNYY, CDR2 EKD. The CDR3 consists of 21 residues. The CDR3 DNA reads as TGCGCCTGTGACACGGGAGGGATGTTCCCTACGAGCTCCTGGGACACCCGACAGATGTTTTTC. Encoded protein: CACDTGGMFPTSSWDTRQMFF.

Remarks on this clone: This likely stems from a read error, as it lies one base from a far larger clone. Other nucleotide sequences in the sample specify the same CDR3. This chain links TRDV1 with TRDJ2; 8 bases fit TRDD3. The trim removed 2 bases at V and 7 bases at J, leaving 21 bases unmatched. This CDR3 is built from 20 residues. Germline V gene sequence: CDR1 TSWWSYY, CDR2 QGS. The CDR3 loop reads CALGESFFSEQRGYKAQLFF. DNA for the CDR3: TGTGCTCTTGGGGAAAGCTTCTTCTCGGAACAGCGGGGATACAAAGCACAACTCTTCTTT.

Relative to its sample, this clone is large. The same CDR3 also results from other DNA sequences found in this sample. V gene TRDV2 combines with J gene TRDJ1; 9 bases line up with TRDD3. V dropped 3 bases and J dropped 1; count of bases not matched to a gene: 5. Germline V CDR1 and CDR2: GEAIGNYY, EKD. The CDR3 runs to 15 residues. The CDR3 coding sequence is TGTGCCTGTGACTGGGGGATATGGGCCACCGATAAACTCATCTTT. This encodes CACDWGIWATDKLIF.

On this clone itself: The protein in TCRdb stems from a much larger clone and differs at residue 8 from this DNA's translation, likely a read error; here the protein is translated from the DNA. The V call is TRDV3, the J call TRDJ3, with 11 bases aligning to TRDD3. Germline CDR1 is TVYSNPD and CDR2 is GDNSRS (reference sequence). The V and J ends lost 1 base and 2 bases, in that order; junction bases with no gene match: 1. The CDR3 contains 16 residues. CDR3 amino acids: CAFTGGYPWDTRQMFF. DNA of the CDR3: TGTGCCTTTACTGGGGGATACCCCTGGGACACCCGACAGATGTTTTTC.

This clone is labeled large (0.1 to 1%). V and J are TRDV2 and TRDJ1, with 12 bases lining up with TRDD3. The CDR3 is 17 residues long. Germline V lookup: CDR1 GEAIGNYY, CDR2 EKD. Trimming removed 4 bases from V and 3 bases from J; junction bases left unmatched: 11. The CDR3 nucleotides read TGTGCCTGTGATGGCCGCTGGGGGATACGCTCCGCCGATAAACTCATCTTT. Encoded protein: CACDGRWGIRSADKLIF.

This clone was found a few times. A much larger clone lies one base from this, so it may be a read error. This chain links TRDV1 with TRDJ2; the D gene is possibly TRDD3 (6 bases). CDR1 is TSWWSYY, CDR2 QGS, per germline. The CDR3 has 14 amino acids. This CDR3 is CALGDVLGSAQHFF. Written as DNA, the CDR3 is TGTGCTCTTGGGGATGTACTGGGTTCAGCACAACACTTCTTT.